This T cell receptor beta chain was profiled in a study of blood T cells in healthy people across ages. This CDR3 comprises 11 residues. Looked up from germline, CDR1 is SQVTM and CDR2 is ANQGSEA. V dropped 4 bases and J dropped 4 bases, with 4 bases sitting between them. Together with a sample-barcoded 5' primer, a J-beta primer mix was included in a second PCR lasting roughly 6 to 12 cycles. CDR3-containing paired-end reads numbered at least 3 million in each sample. TCRdb called the 5' RACE reads again in MiXCR, with one record for every CDR3 protein. Among 800,000 to 1,300,000 distinct CDR3 sequences listed, under 30% were seen once. Overall study findings and caveats: Long-lived donors carried more naive CD4+ cells and greater diversity than aged donors.

This clonotype has at least ten counts. What it binds is unknown. This sample also appeared in a second study, on T cells of mothers and their children. That source notes: Once extracted, all RNA went into cDNA synthesis at approximately 1.5 ug per 15 ul.

This clonotype originated in a girl between 2 and 10 years old in good health. Source material: blood. The V gene is TRBV29-1, the J gene TRBJ2-2, with D unresolved. CDR3 amino acids: CSVGGTGELFF. CDR3 bases: TGCAGCGTTGGTGGCACCGGGGAGCTGTTTTTT.